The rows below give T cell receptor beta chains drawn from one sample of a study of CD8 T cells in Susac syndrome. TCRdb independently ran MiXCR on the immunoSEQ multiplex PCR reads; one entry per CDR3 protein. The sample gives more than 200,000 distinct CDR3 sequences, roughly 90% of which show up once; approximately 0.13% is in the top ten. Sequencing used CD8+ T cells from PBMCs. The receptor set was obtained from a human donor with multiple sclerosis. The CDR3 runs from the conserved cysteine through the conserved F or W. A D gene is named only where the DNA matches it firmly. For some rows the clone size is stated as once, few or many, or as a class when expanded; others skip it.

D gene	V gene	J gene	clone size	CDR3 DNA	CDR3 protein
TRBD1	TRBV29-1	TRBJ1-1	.	TGCAGCGCTGAGGGACAGGGGACTGAAGCTTTCTTT	CSAEGQGTEAFF
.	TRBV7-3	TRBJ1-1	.	TGTGCCAGCAGCCCGAGCGGGGGTGGGGGTACTGAAGCTTTCTTT	CASSPSGGGGTEAFF
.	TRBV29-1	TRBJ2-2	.	TGCAGCGTTGAACAGGGTACCGGGGAGCTGTTTTTT	CSVEQGTGELFF
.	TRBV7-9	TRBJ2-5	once	TGTGTCAGCAGCTTAGGGGACGAGGAGACCCAGTACTTC	CVSSLGDEETQYF
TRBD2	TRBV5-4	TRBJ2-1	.	TGTGCCAGCAGCGCCACTACGGGACTAGTCTCCGATGAGCAGTTCTTC	CASSATTGLVSDEQFF
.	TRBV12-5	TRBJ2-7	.	TGTGCTAGTGGTTCGCGGGACGTCTACGAGCAGTACTTC	CASGSRDVYEQYF
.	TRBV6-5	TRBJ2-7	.	TGTGCCAGCAGTCCACTCGGACCGTCGAGCTCCTACGAGCAGTACTTC	CASSPLGPSSSYEQYF
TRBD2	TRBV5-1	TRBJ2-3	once	TGCGCCAGCACCAGAGCGGGGGGTAGGACAGATACGCAGTATTTT	CASTRAGGRTDTQYF
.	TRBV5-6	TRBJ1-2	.	TGTGCCAGCAGCACGACAGCAAACTATGGCTACACCTTC	CASSTTANYGYTF
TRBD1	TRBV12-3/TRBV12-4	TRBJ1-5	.	TGTGCCAGCAGTCCCGGACAGGTAATCGACCAGCCCCAGCATTTT	CASSPGQVIDQPQHF
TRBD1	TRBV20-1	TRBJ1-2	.	TGCAGTGCTGGAGGGGGCACTAACTATGGCTACACCTTC	CSAGGGTNYGYTF
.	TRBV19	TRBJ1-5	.	TGTGCCAGTGGGCAGGGCTTACAGCCCCAGCATTTT	CASGQGLQPQHF
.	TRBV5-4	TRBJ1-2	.	TGTGCCAGCAGCTTGGCCTATTTGAAGGAACCGTATGGCTACACCTTC	CASSLAYLKEPYGYTF
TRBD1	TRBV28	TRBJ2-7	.	TGTGCCAGCAGTTTTCGTGTTGGGACAGGGCTAAGTTACGAGCAGTACTTC	CASSFRVGTGLSYEQYF
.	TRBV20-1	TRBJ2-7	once	TGCAGTGCTAGAGGTGCAGCCTCCTACGAGCAGTACTTC	CSARGAASYEQYF
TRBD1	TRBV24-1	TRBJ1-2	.	TGTGCCACCAGTGCCCCGGGACAGGGGGCCTATGGCTACACCTTC	CATSAPGQGAYGYTF
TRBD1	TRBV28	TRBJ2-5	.	TGTGCCAGCAGTTGGATACAGGGGGAGACCCAGTACTTC	CASSWIQGETQYF
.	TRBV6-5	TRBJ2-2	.	TGTGCCGCAGCGAGGTTCGCGAACACCGGGGAGCTGTTTTTT	CAAARFANTGELFF
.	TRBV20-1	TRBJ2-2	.	TGCAGTGGAGGGACGCCGAACACCGGGGAGCTGTTTTTT	CSGGTPNTGELFF
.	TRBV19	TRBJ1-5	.	TGTGCCAGTACGGGCCACAGCAATCAGCCCCAGCATTTT	CASTGHSNQPQHF
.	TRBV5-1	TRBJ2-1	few	TGCGCCAGCAGCTTGGAGAACTACAATGAGCAGTTCTTC	CASSLENYNEQFF
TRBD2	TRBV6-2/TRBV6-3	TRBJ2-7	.	TGTGCCAGCAGTGCACTAGCGGAGGACTCCTACGAGCAGTACTTC	CASSALAEDSYEQYF
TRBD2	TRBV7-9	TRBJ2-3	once	TGTGCCAGCAGCTTATCGGGCGGGAGGTCCGATACGCAGTATTTT	CASSLSGGRSDTQYF
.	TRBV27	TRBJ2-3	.	TGTGCCAGCAGTTTGTTTAGCACAGATACGCAGTATTTT	CASSLFSTDTQYF
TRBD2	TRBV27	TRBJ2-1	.	TGTGCCAGCAGCGCCTTGGATACTAGCGGGCAGTTCTTC	CASSALDTSGQFF
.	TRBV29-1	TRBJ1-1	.	TGCAGCGCCCTCGAGGGGGGCACTGAAGCTTTCTTT	CSALEGGTEAFF
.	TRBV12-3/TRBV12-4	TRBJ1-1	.	TGTGCCAGCAGCGTAGCGGATGAAGCTTTCTTT	CASSVADEAFF
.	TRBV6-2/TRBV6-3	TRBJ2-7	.	TGTGCCAGCAGTTTACTCACGGGACCCTACGAGCAGTACTTC	CASSLLTGPYEQYF
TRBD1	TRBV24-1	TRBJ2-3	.	TGTGCCATCCAGGGGGCAGATACGCAGTATTTT	CAIQGADTQYF
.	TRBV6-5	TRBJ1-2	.	TGTGCCAGCAGTTACGCCGCGATGGATCTCTATGGCTACACCTTC	CASSYAAMDLYGYTF
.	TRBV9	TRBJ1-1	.	TGTGCCAGCAGCCCCGGTATTGTAGGGCTAGGGACTGAAGCTTTCTTT	CASSPGIVGLGTEAFF